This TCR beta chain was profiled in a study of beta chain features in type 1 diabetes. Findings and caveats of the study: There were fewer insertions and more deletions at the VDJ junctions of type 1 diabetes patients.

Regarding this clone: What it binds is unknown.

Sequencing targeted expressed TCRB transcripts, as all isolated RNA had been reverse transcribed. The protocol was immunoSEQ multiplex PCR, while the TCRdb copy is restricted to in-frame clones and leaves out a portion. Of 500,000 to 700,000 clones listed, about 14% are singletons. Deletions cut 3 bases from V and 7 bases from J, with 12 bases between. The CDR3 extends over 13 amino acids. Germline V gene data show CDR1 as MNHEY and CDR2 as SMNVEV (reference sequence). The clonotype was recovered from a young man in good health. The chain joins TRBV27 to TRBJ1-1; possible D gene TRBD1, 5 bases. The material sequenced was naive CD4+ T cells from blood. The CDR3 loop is CASSFLRGDEAFF. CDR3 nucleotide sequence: TGTGCCAGCAGTTTCCTTCGGGGGGATGAAGCTTTCTTT.